This T cell receptor beta chain stems from a study of cytomegalovirus exposure and HLA in healthy donors. Study results and limitations: Prior analysis indicated that the majority of TCR beta V segments exhibited productivity approximately 87% or approximately 30% of the time. Generally TCR sequences proved uncommon, though certain public TCRs appeared in numerous donors. TRBV6-2, TRBV6-3 and other indistinguishable V segments were excluded.

CDR1 and CDR2 from the germline V gene are SGHRS and YFSETQ. This CDR3 comprises 13 residues. With respect to this clone: Antigen: not known. Other DNA sequences in this specimen translate into the identical CDR3.

Use of 60 Vbeta and 13 Jbeta primers characterized the PCR. Assay used: immunoSEQ multiplex PCR; TCRdb lists only in-frame clones, some missing. The repertoire holds under 200,000 clones, approximately 70% seen once, with around 1.9% in the top ten. Material: PBMCs. The sequence was collected from a woman in her 30s in good health and CMV-seronegative. J is TRBJ2-5 and V is TRBV5-1; D unresolved. Gene TRBJ2-7 matches the end of the DNA better, so the J call may be wrong. CDR3 in DNA: TGCGCCAGCAGCTTGGCTAGATCCTACGAGCAGTACTTC. Translating gives CASSLARSYEQYF.